These 22 T cell receptor beta chains were sequenced from one sample in a study of blood T cell repertoires in COVID-19. TCRdb's copy holds only in-frame clones and misses some; the assay was immunoSEQ multiplex PCR. The table shows 150,000 to 200,000 clones, with roughly 87% occurring only once. Sequencing was done on a sample of PBMCs or T cells enriched from blood (not recorded which). The receptor set was obtained from a human donor with acute COVID-19. The donor label of this sample is uncertain.

The chain joins TRBV7-9 to TRBJ1-2; TRBD1 matches 8 bases. J lost 1 base, V lost 5 bases, and 15 bases had no gene match. The CDR3 has 18 amino acids. Germline CDR1 reads SEHNR; CDR2 reads FQNEAQ (reference sequence). The CDR3 is CASSPHRTGRRFNYGYTF. CDR3 nucleotide sequence: TGTGCCAGCAGCCCCCACCGGACAGGGAGGCGGTTTAACTATGGCTACACCTTC.

The chain carries TRBV7-9 and TRBJ1-6, with no clear D. The CDR3 covers 17 residues. CDR1 SEHNR and CDR2 FQNEAQ come from the germline V gene (reference sequence). Trimming removed 3 bases at V and 0 bases at J, with 12 bases between. CDR3 nucleotides: TGTGCCAGCAGCTTCTCGGTACCTAGCTCCTATAATTCACCCCTCCACTTT. This gives the protein CASSFSVPSSYNSPLHF. Full variable domain (rest looked up from reference TRBV7-9 and TRBJ1-6): DTGVSQNPRHKITKRGQNVTFRCDPISEHNRLYWYRQTLGQGPEFLTYFQNEAQLEKSRLLSDRFSAERPKGSFSTLEIQRTEQGDSAMYLCASSFSVPSSYNSPLHFGNGTRLTVT.

The chain combines TRBV7-8 with TRBJ2-1, with 13 bases fitting TRBD2. Losses at the gene ends were 5 bases for V and 0 bases for J; bases not matched to a gene: 7. CDR1 is SGHVS and CDR2 is FQNEAQ in the germline V gene. The length of the CDR3 is 18 residues. CDR3 in amino acids: CASSRGGLAGTSYNEQFF. DNA for the CDR3: TGTGCCAGCAGCCGTGGGGGACTAGCGGGGACCTCCTACAATGAGCAGTTCTTC.

This sequence joins TRBV30 and TRBJ2-5; D is unclear. The germline gives CDR1 GTSNPN, CDR2 SVGIG (reference sequence). V was trimmed by 4 bases and J by 1 base, leaving 7 bases between them. There are 12 residues in the CDR3. CDR3 residues: CAWTPSQETQYF. In nucleotides, the CDR3 is TGTGCCTGGACCCCCTCCCAAGAGACCCAGTACTTC.

The rearrangement links TRBV19 to TRBJ1-5; D not certain. The CDR3 length is 12 residues. V was shortened by 7 bases and J by 5 bases, with 9 bases between the two germline ends. CDR1 LNHDA and CDR2 SQIVND come from the germline V gene (reference sequence). CDR3 sequence reads: CASKDGDQPQHF. The CDR3 DNA reads as TGTGCCAGTAAAGACGGAGATCAGCCCCAGCATTTT.

J is TRBJ2-3 and V is TRBV4-1; 12 bases match TRBD2. The CDR3 length is 19 residues. Germline V lookup: CDR1 MGHRA, CDR2 YSYEKL. V gave up 0 bases and J gave up 6 bases; unmatched junction bases: 13. CDR3 DNA sequence: TGCGCCAGCAGCCAAGACCTACTATCTAGCGGGGGGGCAACTGATACGCAGTATTTT. This sequence encodes CASSQDLLSSGGATDTQYF.

This sequence joins TRBV2 and TRBJ2-5, with 10 positions matching TRBD2. Losses at the gene ends were 6 bases for V and 6 bases for J; bases not matched to a gene: 7. The CDR3 spans 14 residues. Looked up from germline, CDR1 is SNHLY and CDR2 is FYNNEI. The CDR3 coding sequence is TGTGCCAGCAGCATTAGCGGGGGGTCGAAGACCCAGTACTTC. Protein sequence: CASSISGGSKTQYF.

In its sample, this clone was seen a few times. This rearrangement joins TRBV19 to TRBJ2-2, with a weak D call TRBD1 (6 bases). Trimming stripped 1 base from V and 6 bases from J, with 15 bases between. The CDR3 is made up of 16 amino acids. Germline assignment: CDR1 LNHDA and CDR2 SQIVND (reference sequence). The CDR3 spells CASSIVGPGVPGELFF. The CDR3 bases are TGTGCCAGTAGTATAGTAGGGCCAGGGGTCCCCGGGGAGCTGTTTTTT.

This chain joins TRBV9 and TRBJ1-3; weak D call: TRBD1 (6 bases). CDR3 length: 19 residues. V shed 2 bases and J shed 0 bases, with 21 bases lying between them. Germline values: CDR1 SGDLS, CDR2 YYNGEE. The CDR3 DNA reads TGTGCCAGCAGCGTGGACAGCTCCTCAACTTATAGCTCTGGAAACACCATATATTTT. Amino acids: CASSVDSSSTYSSGNTIYF.

The chain recombines TRBV5-6 with TRBJ1-2, with D uncertain. Trimming left V 6 bases short and J 7 bases short, with 16 bases between. CDR3 length equals 13 residues. Germline CDR1 SGHDT, CDR2 YYEEEE. The CDR3 here is CASTQTLVSGYTF. In DNA form, the CDR3 reads TGTGCCAGCACCCAGACATTAGTGTCTGGCTACACCTTC. The entire variable domain, with the rest obtained from reference TRBV5-6 and TRBJ1-2, is as follows: DAGVTQSPTHLIKTRGQQVTLRCSPKSGHDTVSWYQQALGQGPQFIFQYYEEEERQRGNFPDRFSGHQFPNYSSELNVNALLLGDSALYLCASTQTLVSGYTFGSGTRLTVV.

The chain joins TRBV24-1 to TRBJ2-7, with TRBD1 as a possible D gene (6 bases). Germline V lookup: CDR1 KGHDR, CDR2 SFDVKD. V dropped 4 bases and J dropped 2 bases, with 17 bases sitting between them. The CDR3 runs to 16 residues. Here the CDR3 reads CATSEGAEKATYEQYF. DNA for the CDR3: TGTGCCACCAGTGAGGGGGCAGAAAAGGCCACCTACGAGCAGTACTTC.

This chain connects TRBV19 to TRBJ1-2, with D possibly TRBD1 on 5 matching bases. Germline lookup yields CDR1 LNHDA and CDR2 SQIVND (reference sequence). Trimming took 5 bases from V and 0 from J, leaving 13 bases between them. CDR3 length equals 15 residues. CDR3 sequence: CASSARGNTNYGYTF. The CDR3 bases are TGTGCCAGTAGTGCTCGGGGGAATACTAACTATGGCTACACCTTC.

The chain joins TRBV27 to TRBJ1-1; D gene uncertain. In germline, CDR1 is MNHEY, CDR2 SMNVEV (reference sequence). V dropped 6 bases and J dropped 6 bases, with 17 bases sitting between them. The CDR3 totals 14 residues. CDR3 DNA: TGTGCCAGCAGCTTAATGGGCCCCGATGCTGAAGCTTTCTTT. Its translation is CASSLMGPDAEAFF.

The V and J genes are TRBV18 and TRBJ1-1; 8 positions agree with TRBD1. V lost 6 bases, J lost 4 bases, and 7 bases stayed unmatched. The CDR3 is made up of 14 amino acids. Germline CDR1 reads KGHSH; CDR2 reads LQKENI. As DNA, the CDR3 is TGTGCCAGCTCCCGAGGACAGGGTGGCACTGAAGCTTTCTTT. Translated, it gives CASSRGQGGTEAFF.

V is TRBV5-8 and J is TRBJ1-1; TRBD1 matches at 7 bases. The CDR3 length is 13 residues. Germline V gene lookup returns CDR1 SGHTS and CDR2 YDEGEE. The ends lost 5 bases at V and 0 bases at J; junction bases unmatched: 1. The CDR3 DNA reads as TGTGCCAGCAGGACAGGGATGAACACTGAAGCTTTCTTT. Protein sequence: CASRTGMNTEAFF.

The chain employs TRBV10-3 and TRBJ2-1; 10 bases are shared with TRBD1. Germline CDR1 reads ENHRY; CDR2 reads SYGVKD. V shed 4 bases, J shed 8 bases, and the junction held 5 bases outside the gene matches. The CDR3 runs 14 residues. CDR3 protein: CAISVGQGSDEQFF. In DNA, the CDR3 is TGTGCCATCAGTGTGGGACAGGGGAGCGATGAGCAGTTCTTC.

Concerning this clone: Other DNA sequences of this sample code for an identical CDR3. V gene TRBV9 combines with J gene TRBJ2-5; 7 positions agree with TRBD2. V lost 0 bases and J lost 5; bases outside the gene matches: 1. The CDR3 runs to 13 residues. Germline-derived CDR1 and CDR2 are SGDLS and YYNGEE. The CDR3 DNA reads TGTGCCAGCAGCGTAGTGGGAGGGGAGACCCAGTACTTC. This translates into CASSVVGGETQYF. Full variable domain (rest looked up from reference TRBV9 and TRBJ2-5): DSGVTQTPKHLITATGQRVTLRCSPRSGDLSVYWYQQSLDQGLQFLIQYYNGEERAKGNILERFSAQQFPDLHSELNLSSLELGDSALYFCASSVVGGETQYFGPGTRLLVL.

V is TRBV25-1 and J is TRBJ1-1, with TRBD1 matching over 7 bases. CDR1 and CDR2 (germline): MGHDK, SYGVNS. The CDR3 covers 12 residues. Trimming cost V 4 bases and J 9 bases; bases outside gene matches: 5. The CDR3 DNA follows: TGTGCCAGCAGTGGCCCGACAGGGAAAGCTTTCTTT. It is translated as CASSGPTGKAFF. Full variable domain (remainder filled in from reference TRBV25-1 and TRBJ1-1): EADIYQTPRYLVIGTGKKITLECSQTMGHDKMYWYQQDPGMELHLIHYSYGVNSTEKGDLSSESTVSRIRTEHFPLTLESARPSHTSQYLCASSGPTGKAFFGQGTRLTVV.

The table lists this clone with a few counts. This chain joins TRBV5-4 and TRBJ2-3, with D perhaps TRBD1 (6 bases). There are 15 residues in the CDR3. Germline V lookup: CDR1 SGHNT, CDR2 YYREEE (reference sequence). Trimming pared 0 bases from V and 1 base from J, leaving 9 bases between. The CDR3 protein is CASSLEAGGTDTQYF. CDR3 coding DNA: TGTGCCAGCAGCTTGGAGGCAGGGGGCACAGATACGCAGTATTTT.

This clone came up many times. The V and J genes are TRBV27 and TRBJ2-7; TRBD1 aligns across 9 bases. CDR1 is MNHEY and CDR2 is SMNVEV in the germline V gene (reference sequence). This CDR3 comprises 14 residues. The J segment lost 3 bases and the V segment lost 4 bases, leaving 4 bases of the junction unmatched. The CDR3 is CASSSGQGVYEQYF. The CDR3 DNA reads as TGTGCCAGCAGTTCGGGACAGGGAGTCTACGAGCAGTACTTC.

The chain couples TRBV7-8 to TRBJ1-5, with D unresolved. Germline values: CDR1 SGHVS, CDR2 FQNEAQ. This CDR3 comprises 21 residues. Trimming took 1 base from V and 3 from J, leaving 28 bases between them. The CDR3 region is CASSLGMIGGERALVNQPQHF. DNA for the CDR3: TGTGCCAGCAGCTTAGGAATGATAGGCGGGGAAAGGGCCTTAGTCAATCAGCCCCAGCATTTT.

The V call is TRBV7-8, the J call TRBJ1-2; D ambiguous. Germline CDR1 is SGHVS and CDR2 is FQNEAQ. V was trimmed by 5 bases and J by 6 bases, leaving 19 bases between them. CDR3 size: 15 residues. In DNA form, the CDR3 reads TGTGCCAGCAGCCCCCGGGCCCGGAACGGGGATGGCTACACCTTC. It codes for CASSPRARNGDGYTF.